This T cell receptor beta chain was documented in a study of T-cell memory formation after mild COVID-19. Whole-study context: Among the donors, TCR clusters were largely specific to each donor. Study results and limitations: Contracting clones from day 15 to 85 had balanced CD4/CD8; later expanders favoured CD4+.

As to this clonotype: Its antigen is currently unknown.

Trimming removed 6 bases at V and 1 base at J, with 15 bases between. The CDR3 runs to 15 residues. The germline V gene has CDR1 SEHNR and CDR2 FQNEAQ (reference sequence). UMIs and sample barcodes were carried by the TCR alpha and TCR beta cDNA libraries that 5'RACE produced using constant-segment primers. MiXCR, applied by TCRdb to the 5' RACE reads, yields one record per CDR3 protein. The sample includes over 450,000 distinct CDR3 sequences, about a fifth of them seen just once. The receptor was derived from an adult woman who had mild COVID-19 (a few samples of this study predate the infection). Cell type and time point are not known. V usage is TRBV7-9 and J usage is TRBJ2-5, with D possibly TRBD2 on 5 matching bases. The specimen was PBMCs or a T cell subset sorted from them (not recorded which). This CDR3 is CASSRGSVIQETQYF. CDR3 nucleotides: TGTGCCAGCAGTCGGGGTAGCGTAATCCAAGAGACCCAGTACTTC.